These 14 T cell receptor beta chains share one sample of origin, sequenced in a study of blood T cell repertoires in COVID-19. Data came from immunoSEQ multiplex PCR; TCRdb stores just in-frame clones and leaves some out. The data show 300,000 to 350,000 clones, approximately 90% seen once. The material sequenced was PBMCs or T cells enriched from blood (not recorded which). These receptors came from a woman in her late teens or twenties who had recovered from COVID-19.

V and J are TRBV6-5 and TRBJ1-6; 7 nucleotides line up with TRBD1. The CDR3 loop spans 14 amino acids. V lost 6 bases and J lost 8; bases outside the gene matches: 7. Germline CDR1 MNHEY, CDR2 SVGAGI. In nucleotides, the CDR3 is TGTGCCAGCAGCAAAAGCAGGGGGGATTCACCCCTCCACTTT. Amino acids: CASSKSRGDSPLHF.

The V and J genes are TRBV28 and TRBJ2-7; the D gene is possibly TRBD2 (5 bases). The CDR3 totals 16 residues. Germline CDR1 MDHEN, CDR2 SYDVKM. Trimming stripped 4 bases from V and 2 bases from J, with 18 bases between. As DNA, the CDR3 is TGTGCCAGCAGTTCCTCCGGGGAATTTCGGCCCTACGAGCAGTACTTC. It codes for CASSSSGEFRPYEQYF.

This clone was counted once. The V call is TRBV11-2, the J call TRBJ1-3; 7 bases map to TRBD1. CDR3 length: 16 residues. Germline V gene lookup returns CDR1 SGHAT and CDR2 FQNNGV. After removal of 5 bases from V and 0 bases from J, the junction contained 7 bases not matched to a gene. Written as DNA, the CDR3 is TGTGCCAGCAGCAACCGGGACAGAAGCTCTGGAAACACCATATATTTT. Its translation: CASSNRDRSSGNTIYF.

This rearrangement joins TRBV6-5 to TRBJ2-7; possible D gene TRBD1, 5 bases. This CDR3 spans 14 amino acids. Trimming pared 2 bases from V and 6 bases from J, leaving 14 bases between. Germline loops: CDR1 MNHEY, CDR2 SVGAGI. The CDR3 loop is CASSYAIDSGEQYF. The CDR3 bases are TGTGCCAGCAGTTACGCCATCGACAGTGGCGAGCAGTACTTC.

The chain carries TRBV6-2 or TRBV6-3 and TRBJ2-7, with 7 bases that match TRBD2. The junction had 4 bases not matched to a gene; V was cut back by 2 bases and J by 3 bases. The CDR3 covers 14 residues. Germline CDR1 and CDR2: MNHEY and SVGEGT. The chain's CDR3 is CASSYPTSSYEQYF. The CDR3 DNA follows: TGTGCCAGCAGTTACCCGACTAGCAGCTACGAGCAGTACTTC.

V and J are TRBV2 and TRBJ1-4; TRBD1 might be the D (5 bases). V lost 3 bases and J 8 bases, leaving 10 bases between the germline ends. This CDR3 region has 13 residues. CDR1 SNHLY and CDR2 FYNNEI come from the germline V gene. This CDR3 reads CASSEWRDEKLFF. CDR3 nucleotide sequence: TGTGCCAGCAGTGAGTGGAGGGACGAAAAACTGTTTTTT.

J is TRBJ1-1 and V is TRBV2; possibly TRBD1 for D (6 bases). Trimming pared 7 bases from V and 1 base from J, leaving 10 bases between. This CDR3 spans 13 amino acids. Germline-derived CDR1 and CDR2 are SNHLY and FYNNEI. For the CDR3, the DNA is TGTGCCAGCATCTACAGGGAGAACACTGAAGCTTTCTTT. This sequence encodes CASIYRENTEAFF. Full variable domain (outside the CDR3, taken from reference TRBV2 and TRBJ1-1): EPEVTQTPSHQVTQMGQEVILRCVPISNHLYFYWYRQILGQKVEFLVSFYNNEISEKSEIFDDQFSVERPDGSNFTLKIRSTKLEDSAMYFCASIYRENTEAFFGQGTRLTVV.

V and J are TRBV11-2 and TRBJ2-5; 10 nucleotides match TRBD2. Per the germline V gene, CDR1 is SGHAT and CDR2 is FQNNGV. Trimming at V came to 1 base and at J to 1 base, leaving 12 bases not matched to a gene. The CDR3 length is 19 residues. This CDR3 is CASSLGLERGGGTQETQYF. The CDR3 DNA reads as TGTGCCAGCAGCTTAGGATTGGAGCGGGGGGGCGGAACCCAAGAGACCCAGTACTTC.

The rearrangement joins TRBV7-3 to TRBJ2-1, with 7 bases identical to TRBD2. CDR1 and CDR2 (germline): SGHTA, FQGTGA. Trimming removed 5 bases from V and 3 bases from J; junction bases left unmatched: 16. The length of the CDR3 is 18 residues. The CDR3 bases are TGTGCCAGCAGCCCATACTCGTCAAGGGAGGGCCTCTACAATGAGCAGTTCTTC. Its protein is CASSPYSSREGLYNEQFF. Full variable domain (outside the CDR3, taken from reference TRBV7-3 and TRBJ2-1): GAGVSQTPSNKVTEKGKYVELRCDPISGHTALYWYRQSLGQGPEFLIYFQGTGAADDSGLPNDRFFAVRPEGSVSTLKIQRTERGDSAVYLCASSPYSSREGLYNEQFFGPGTRLTVL.

The gene calls are TRBV7-9 and TRBJ1-3; 9 positions match TRBD1. Germline V CDR1 and CDR2: SEHNR, FQNEAQ (reference sequence). The J segment lost 2 bases and the V segment lost 2 bases, leaving 10 bases of the junction unmatched. The CDR3 extends over 18 amino acids. The CDR3 loop reads CASSLRGTRQGAGNTIYF. CDR3 nucleotide sequence: TGTGCCAGCAGCTTACGGGGAACTCGACAGGGGGCTGGAAACACCATATATTTT.

This chain joins TRBV19 and TRBJ1-1; D is unresolved. CDR1 and CDR2 from the germline V gene are LNHDA and SQIVND (reference sequence). The CDR3 consists of 13 residues. V lost 6 bases and J 5 bases, leaving 13 bases between the germline ends. CDR3 sequence (DNA): TGTGCCAGTAGAGAGTATCAGGCTACTGAAGCTTTCTTT. Amino acid sequence: CASREYQATEAFF.

The rearrangement joins TRBV2 to TRBJ1-5, with D possibly being TRBD1 (5 bases). Between the trimmed V and J ends, which lost 6 bases and 6 bases, there was a span of 15 bases. Germline values: CDR1 SNHLY, CDR2 FYNNEI. This CDR3 spans 14 amino acids. CDR3 sequence: CASSQGTGGQPQHF. Written as DNA, the CDR3 is TGTGCCAGCAGCCAAGGGACTGGGGGTCAGCCCCAGCATTTT.

The CDR3 DNA follows: TGTGCCAGCAGGAGGGGACAGACTAGCTCTGGAAACACCATATATTTT. Its translation is CASRRGQTSSGNTIYF. The J gene is TRBJ1-3, the V gene TRBV2; 7 bases match TRBD1. CDR1 and CDR2 from the germline V gene are SNHLY and FYNNEI. The CDR3 extends over 16 amino acids. V was pared by 6 bases and J by 0 bases, with 8 bases of the junction left unmatched.

The V and J genes are TRBV6-2 or TRBV6-3 and TRBJ2-7, with 7 bases identical to TRBD1. The CDR3 is 16 amino acids. The V and J ends lost 6 bases and 5 bases, in that order; junction bases with no gene match: 16. CDR1 is MNHEY and CDR2 is SVGEGT in the germline V gene. CDR3 sequence (DNA): TGTGCCAGCAGCCCTGGGTGGGCAGGGGGTGCGAACGAGCAGTACTTC. It specifies CASSPGWAGGANEQYF.